This T cell receptor beta chain emerged from a study of shared clonotypes between healthy human individuals. About the study: Used for every donor were three CD4 naive, three CD4 memory, two CD8 naive and one CD8 memory plate. The study, taken as a whole, reports: Genetic and exposure-history diversity was limited by the small donor number. Generally, naive subsets came out with larger estimated richness than memory subsets.

Naive CD8 cells were CD45RO-negative, positively selected for CCR7, excluding terminally differentiated effector memory CD45RA+ cells. V was pared by 6 bases and J by 2 bases, with 11 bases between. Germline V gene data show CDR1 as MNHEY and CDR2 as SMNVEV (reference sequence). The CDR3 has 13 amino acids. Concerning this clone itself: Its antigen is unknown.

The study ran the assay at deep level. The assay was immunoSEQ multiplex PCR, and TCRdb's table has in-frame clones only and misses some. The sample lists around 2,100,000 clones; approximately 94% were seen once. The origin of this receptor is a man aged 18 to 30 in good health. V is TRBV27 and J is TRBJ2-7, with D maybe TRBD1 (5 bases). The sequenced sample consisted of naive CD8+ T cells sorted from blood. The CDR3, as DNA: TGTGCCAGCAGCACAGGTGCCCCCTACGAGCAGTACTTC. Protein sequence: CASSTGAPYEQYF.